The present TCR beta chain was sequenced within a study of CXCR3-negative and CXCR3-positive naive CD8 T cells. Whole-study context: Each library gave roughly 1.6 +/- 0.3 million of 140 million or so TRB reads.

The CD45RO-CCR7+CD27+CD95- phenotype denoted naive CD8+ T cells. On this clonotype: Its antigen is unknown.

Whole-study results and caveats: For memory CD8+ cells diversity was much lower, but both naive subsets had comparably high diversity. CXCR3-positive naive cells carried more hydrophobic TRB CDR3s than CXCR3-negative ones.

Researchers prepared the TRB cDNA libraries using 5' RACE with UMI labels. TCRdb processed the 5' RACE reads again and assigns one entry to each CDR3 protein, with no DNA. The sample data list 90,000 to 100,000 distinct CDR3 sequences. The sample taken for sequencing was naive CXCR3- CD8+ T cells from blood. Subset indicated: CD45RO-CCR7+CD27+CD95- naive CD8+ T cells lacking CXCR3 (TNR3-). This TCR came from a human donor in good health. Some clones in this sample may be carry-over from other donors' samples.

CDR3 sequence: CATSTRDSYEQYF. The V gene is TRBV15, the J gene TRBJ2-7. The CDR3 has 13 amino acids. From germline, CDR1 is LNHNV and CDR2 YYDKDF (reference sequence).